Below, 4 T cell receptor beta chains from the same sample are listed, as sequenced in a study of blood T cells in healthy people across ages. Primed by a sample-barcoded 5' primer and a J-beta primer mix, a second PCR proceeded for 7 to 11 cycles. Via MiXCR, TCRdb re-called the 5' RACE reads, giving one row per CDR3 protein. Here the sample spans about 1 million distinct CDR3 sequences, 40% to 45% being singletons. The sequenced sample was blood. Every receptor here comes from a woman aged 55-69 years in good health.

This clonotype has a handful of counts. J is TRBJ1-5 and V is TRBV29-1, with 7 bases identical to TRBD1. V gave up 7 bases and J gave up 6 bases; unmatched junction bases: 9. The germline gives CDR1 SQVTM, CDR2 ANQGSEA. CDR3 size: 13 residues. CDR3 sequence reads: CSASPGGGQPQHF. The DNA of the CDR3 is TGCAGCGCAAGTCCAGGGGGGGGTCAGCCCCAGCATTTT.

The chain has TRBV29-1 and TRBJ2-1; D is perhaps TRBD1 or TRBD2 (5 bases each). With the DNA end fitting TRBJ2-7 better, the J assignment may be wrong. The germline gives CDR1 SQVTM, CDR2 ANQGSEA. The CDR3 spans 13 residues. CDR3 sequence: CSVGDGVYNEQYF. The CDR3 DNA is TGCAGCGTGGGGGACGGGGTATACAATGAGCAGTACTTC.

J is TRBJ2-3 and V is TRBV14; the D gene is possibly TRBD2 (6 bases). V was shortened by 0 bases and J by 4 bases, with 8 bases between the two germline ends. Germline CDR1 reads SGHDN; CDR2 reads FVKESK. The CDR3 consists of 14 residues. CDR3 sequence (DNA): TGTGCCAGCAGCCAAGACGGGGGACCAGATACGCAGTATTTT. This codes for CASSQDGGPDTQYF.

This clonotype was counted between two and nine times. This chain connects TRBV20-1 to TRBJ2-3, with 13 bases fitting TRBD2. The CDR3 spans 16 residues. Germline CDR1 reads DFQATT; CDR2 reads SNEGSKA (reference sequence). J gave up 2 bases and V 7 bases, and 9 bases lay outside the gene matches. The CDR3 DNA sequence: TGCAGTGGTCAGCAGGGACTAGCGGGAACCACAGATACGCAGTATTTT. This gives the protein CSGQQGLAGTTDTQYF.